A single sample is the source of the 25 T cell receptor beta chains below, sequenced in a study of CD8 T cells in ankylosing spondylitis. TCRdb re-derived calls from the 5' RACE reads in MiXCR, one entry per CDR3 protein. The sample includes about 160,000 distinct CDR3 sequences, approximately 16% seen only once; the top ten take roughly 7.7%. The sequenced sample was blood, either unsorted or a sorted T cell fraction (not recorded which). These receptor sequences come from a male donor with ankylosing spondylitis or in good health (not recorded which).

This clonotype appeared many times. The rearrangement links TRBV5-6 to TRBJ1-1; a weak D match, TRBD1 (5 bases). The V end lost 5 bases, the J end lost 7 bases, and 12 bases lay between the germline ends. CDR1 and CDR2 (germline): SGHDT, YYEEEE. This CDR3 is 12 amino acids long. In DNA, the CDR3 is TGTGCCAGCAGTAACAGGATGGGTGAAGCTTTCTTT. It yields the protein CASSNRMGEAFF.

The sample holds many counts of this clonotype. The chain recombines TRBV20-1 with TRBJ1-6, with TRBD1 as a possible D gene (5 bases). The germline V gene encodes CDR1 DFQATT and CDR2 SNEGSKA (reference sequence). V lost 3 bases to trimming and J lost 9 bases, with 15 bases between them. The CDR3 sequence is 14 residues long. The chain's CDR3 is CSARDQGRGSPLHF. CDR3 bases: TGCAGTGCTAGGGATCAGGGAAGGGGTTCACCCCTCCACTTT.

V usage is TRBV5-1 and J usage is TRBJ2-1; 9 nucleotides line up with TRBD2. V shed 4 bases, J shed 4 bases, and the junction held 6 bases outside the gene matches. The CDR3 contains 15 residues. Germline V gene data show CDR1 as SGHRS and CDR2 as YFSETQ. The chain's CDR3 is CASSLAGSHYNEQFF. The CDR3 nucleotides are TGCGCCAGCAGCCTAGCGGGGTCTCATTACAATGAGCAGTTCTTC.

This clonotype was counted only a few times. Sequence at one end of the junction differs from germline and may be a read error. The chain links TRBV5-4 to TRBJ2-3, with D unclear. In germline, CDR1 is SGHNT, CDR2 YYREEE (reference sequence). There are 14 residues in the CDR3. The DNA of the CDR3 is TGTGCCAGCAGCTTGTTAGAAAGCAGAGATACGCAGTATTTT. This translates into CASSLLESRDTQYF.

This clonotype was seen only a few times. J is TRBJ1-1 and V is TRBV4-1, with 8 bases fitting TRBD1. The CDR3 is made up of 15 amino acids. Germline V gene data show CDR1 as MGHRA and CDR2 as YSYEKL. Trimming cost V 3 bases and J 5 bases; bases outside gene matches: 8. In nucleotides, the CDR3 is TGCGCCAGCAGCCAGGAAGACAGGGGCGAAACTGAAGCTTTCTTT. Its protein is CASSQEDRGETEAFF.

This clonotype was seen a few times. This may stem from a read error, because a much larger clone lies one nucleotide away. In nucleotides, the CDR3 is TGTGCCAGCAGGGGGACAGGACAAGCTTTCTTT. It translates to CASRGTGQAFF. V usage is TRBV12-3 or TRBV12-4 and J usage is TRBJ1-1, with 8 bases that match TRBD1. V was pared by 6 bases and J by 9 bases, with 3 bases of the junction left unmatched. This CDR3 has 11 amino acids.

This chain joins TRBV29-1 and TRBJ2-2; TRBD1 is a possible D gene (5 bases). This CDR3 spans 13 amino acids. Germline V lookup: CDR1 SQVTM, CDR2 ANQGSEA. V shed 1 base and J shed 6 bases, with 9 bases lying between them. The CDR3 here is CSVEVVRAGELFF. In DNA, the CDR3 is TGCAGCGTTGAAGTGGTCAGGGCCGGGGAGCTGTTTTTT.

In its sample, this clonotype was seen a few times. The chain carries TRBV7-2 and TRBJ2-5, with 12 bases aligning to TRBD2. The CDR3 extends over 17 amino acids. Per germline, CDR1 SGHTA and CDR2 FQGNSA. V trimming: 5 bases; J trimming: 2 bases; junction bases outside the gene matches: 9. CDR3 amino acids: CASSLQRTSGVQETQYF. The CDR3 DNA reads TGTGCCAGCAGCCTCCAGAGGACTAGCGGGGTTCAAGAGACCCAGTACTTC.

The chain employs TRBV29-1 and TRBJ1-2; D gene unclear. Germline loops: CDR1 SQVTM, CDR2 ANQGSEA. This CDR3 spans 12 amino acids. V was clipped by 2 bases and J by 5 bases, with 9 bases between them. The CDR3 nucleotides read TGCAGCGTTGAACCCCCGGGATATGGCTACACCTTC. Amino acid sequence: CSVEPPGYGYTF.

Ten or more counts support this clonotype. J is TRBJ1-1 and V is TRBV5-1; D gene uncertain. The CDR3 length is 14 residues. From germline, CDR1 is SGHRS and CDR2 YFSETQ. The germline V and J ends were trimmed by 0 bases and 7 bases, with 13 bases remaining between them. CDR3 nucleotides: TGCGCCAGCAGCTTGGCCGGGATACGGGGTGAAGCTTTCTTT. This encodes CASSLAGIRGEAFF.

A few counts support this clonotype. The genes are TRBV14 and TRBJ2-5; D gene ambiguous. Germline V gene data show CDR1 as SGHDN and CDR2 as FVKESK. The CDR3 has 14 amino acids. Trimming removed 0 bases from V and 5 bases from J, with 10 bases in between. Written as DNA, the CDR3 is TGTGCCAGCAGCCAAGATAGGACCCTCGAGACCCAGTACTTC. Protein: CASSQDRTLETQYF.

The chain recombines TRBV7-2 with TRBJ1-5; the match to TRBD1 covers 10 bases. The V segment lost 3 bases and the J segment 5 bases; nucleotides outside the gene matches: 1. The CDR3 totals 14 residues. The germline CDR1 and CDR2 sequences are SGHTA and FQGNSA. Here the CDR3 reads CASSLGQGYQPQHF. CDR3 DNA: TGTGCCAGCAGCTTGGGACAGGGGTATCAGCCCCAGCATTTT.

This clonotype was seen ten or more times. The chain links TRBV10-3 to TRBJ2-3, with TRBD2 as a possible D gene (6 bases). CDR1 is ENHRY, CDR2 SYGVKD, per germline. V was pared by 5 bases and J by 2 bases, with 11 bases between. The CDR3 runs 14 residues. In nucleotides, the CDR3 is TGTGCCATCAGTTCTAGCGTCCCCACAGATACGCAGTATTTT. Its translation: CAISSSVPTDTQYF.

This clonotype was seen at least ten times. The CDR3 region is CATNSATPGGEQYF. DNA for the CDR3: TGTGCCACCAACTCGGCGACTCCTGGTGGCGAGCAGTACTTC. The chain carries TRBV10-3 and TRBJ2-7; D uncertain. Between the trimmed V and J ends, which lost 10 bases and 6 bases, there was a span of 22 bases. CDR3 length: 14 amino acids. The germline gives CDR1 ENHRY, CDR2 SYGVKD.

This clonotype was recorded at least ten times. The chain combines TRBV28 with TRBJ2-3; 9 nucleotides agree with TRBD1. The germline CDR1 and CDR2 sequences are MDHEN and SYDVKM. With V trimmed by 7 bases and J by 0 bases, 8 bases remained unmatched. The CDR3 is 16 residues long. CDR3 in amino acids: CASISYRGRSTDTQYF. The CDR3 nucleotides are TGTGCCAGCATAAGCTACAGGGGGCGAAGCACAGATACGCAGTATTTT.

This clonotype was recorded at least ten times. The V and J genes are TRBV5-6 and TRBJ2-3, with TRBD2 identical over 8 bases. Per the germline V gene, CDR1 is SGHDT and CDR2 is YYEEEE. The CDR3 covers 17 residues. The ends lost 4 bases at V and 2 bases at J; junction bases unmatched: 12. Here the CDR3 DNA reads TGTGCCAGCAGCGCCCCGGGCCGGGAGGGCCTCACAGATACGCAGTATTTT. Protein product: CASSAPGREGLTDTQYF.

This clonotype was recorded many times. This chain connects TRBV5-1 to TRBJ2-5, with no clear D. The CDR3 runs 14 residues. In germline, CDR1 is SGHRS, CDR2 YFSETQ. Trimming pared 0 bases from V and 2 bases from J, leaving 8 bases between. The CDR3 here is CASSLVEQQETQYF. Here the CDR3 DNA reads TGCGCCAGCAGCTTGGTGGAACAACAAGAGACCCAGTACTTC.

This clonotype was observed at least ten times. The chain carries TRBV25-1 and TRBJ2-7; D is possibly TRBD2 (6 bases). Looked up from germline, CDR1 is MGHDK and CDR2 is SYGVNS. The ends were cut back, 2 bases at V and 5 bases at J, with 10 bases in the middle. This CDR3 is 13 amino acids long. The CDR3 here is CASSETGENEQYF. For the CDR3, the DNA is TGTGCCAGCAGTGAAACGGGAGAGAACGAGCAGTACTTC.

Ten or more counts support this clonotype. This chain uses TRBV7-2 with TRBJ2-7; D call uncertain. Germline-derived CDR1 and CDR2 are SGHTA and FQGNSA. V was clipped by 1 base and J by 3 bases, with 7 bases between them. This CDR3 region has 13 residues. This chain's CDR3 is CASSLEQLYEQYF. CDR3 DNA: TGTGCCAGCAGCTTAGAACAGCTCTACGAGCAGTACTTC.

CDR3 sequence reads: CAISHTTSSYEQFF. The CDR3 nucleotides read TGTGCCATCAGTCATACAACTAGCTCCTATGAGCAGTTCTTC. The chain uses TRBV10-3 and TRBJ2-1, with D perhaps matching TRBD2 (6 bases). Germline V CDR1 and CDR2: ENHRY, SYGVKD. CDR3 length: 14 amino acids. The V and J ends lost 5 bases and 8 bases respectively, with 16 bases between them.

This clonotype was seen ten or more times. The genes are TRBV3-1 and TRBJ2-7; the D gene is possibly TRBD1 (6 bases). V was clipped by 8 bases and J by 4 bases, with 15 bases between them. Per the germline V gene, CDR1 is LGHDT and CDR2 is YNNKEL (reference sequence). The CDR3 spans 13 residues. The CDR3, as DNA: TGTGCCAGCGGAAACTACAGGGATTACGAGCAGTACTTC. Translated, it gives CASGNYRDYEQYF.

This clonotype was found many times. The chain has TRBV20-1 and TRBJ1-1; 9 positions agree with TRBD1. Trimming removed 7 bases from V and 5 bases from J; junction bases left unmatched: 5. This CDR3 is built from 12 residues. The germline CDR1 and CDR2 sequences are DFQATT and SNEGSKA (reference sequence). CDR3 DNA: TGCAGTGTAGACAGGGGGTTAACTGAAGCTTTCTTT. Encoded protein: CSVDRGLTEAFF.

This clonotype was counted many times. The chain has TRBV11-2 and TRBJ1-5; perhaps TRBD1 as D (5 bases). Germline V gives CDR1 SGHAT, CDR2 FQNNGV. The CDR3 runs 17 residues. Between the trimmed V and J ends, which lost 1 base and 3 bases, there was a span of 16 bases. CDR3 protein: CASSLGTSSGVNQPQHF. The CDR3 DNA sequence: TGTGCCAGCAGCTTAGGGACAAGTTCAGGAGTCAATCAGCCCCAGCATTTT.

The chain employs TRBV28 and TRBJ2-7, with 7 bases that match TRBD1. This CDR3 comprises 15 residues. Germline V lookup: CDR1 MDHEN, CDR2 SYDVKM. J lost 2 bases, V lost 1 base, and 5 bases had no gene match. The DNA for the CDR3 is TGTGCCAGCAGTTTATCGGGACAGCTGGCCTACGAGCAGTACTTC. It is translated as CASSLSGQLAYEQYF.

This clonotype was seen repeatedly, ten times or more. The J gene is TRBJ2-2, the V gene TRBV19; a possible D gene is TRBD2 (5 bases). Germline CDR1 is LNHDA and CDR2 is SQIVND (reference sequence). The CDR3 is 15 residues long. V lost 3 bases to trimming and J lost 0 bases, with 8 bases between them. As DNA, the CDR3 is TGTGCCAGTAGTATCCGGGGATCGAACACCGGGGAGCTGTTTTTT. Translation: CASSIRGSNTGELFF. The full variable domain, its missing parts supplied by reference TRBV19 and TRBJ2-2, is DGGITQSPKYLFRKEGQNVTLSCEQNLNHDAMYWYRQDPGQGLRLIYYSQIVNDFQKGDIAEGYSVSREKKESFPLTVTSAQKNPTAFYLCASSIRGSNTGELFFGEGSRLTVL.